This T cell receptor beta chain was observed in a study of human T cells and chemical hapten exposure. Using its own MiXCR run on the RACE reads, TCRdb lists one record per CDR3 protein. This sample carries approximately 350,000 distinct CDR3 sequences, around 7% of them seen once, and the ten largest clones take approximately 8%. V was cut by 5 bases and J by 6 bases, with 18 bases left in between. The CDR3 runs 15 residues. Germline V gene data show CDR1 as SNHLY and CDR2 as FYNNEI. Time point: patch test 1, 2 weeks after DPC sensitization. Treatment defined: therapeutic diphenylcyclopropenone sensitization with weekly scalp DPC.

The specimen comprised whole blood, sampled in connection with sensitization to the hapten diphenylcyclopropenone (DPC). The source of this sequence is a woman aged 18-30 years with alopecia areata. Some clones in this sample may be carry-over from other donors' samples. The chain is built from TRBV2 and TRBJ2-3, with D perhaps TRBD2 (6 bases). CDR3 region: CASSLGPSGSDTQYF. The DNA for the CDR3 is TGTGCCAGCAGTCTTGGCCCGAGCGGGTCCGATACGCAGTATTTT.